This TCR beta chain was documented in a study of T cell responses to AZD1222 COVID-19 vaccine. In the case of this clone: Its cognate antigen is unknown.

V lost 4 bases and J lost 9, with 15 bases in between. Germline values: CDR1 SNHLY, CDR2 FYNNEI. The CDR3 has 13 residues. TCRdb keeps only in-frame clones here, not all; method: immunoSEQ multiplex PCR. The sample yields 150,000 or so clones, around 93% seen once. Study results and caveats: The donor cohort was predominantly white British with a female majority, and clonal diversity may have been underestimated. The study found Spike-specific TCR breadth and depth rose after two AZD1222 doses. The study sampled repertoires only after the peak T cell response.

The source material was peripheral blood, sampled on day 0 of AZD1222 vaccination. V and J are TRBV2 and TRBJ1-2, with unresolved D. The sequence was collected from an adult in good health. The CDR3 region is CASSGGTAPRYTF. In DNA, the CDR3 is TGTGCCAGCAGTGGGGGAACAGCCCCGCGCTACACCTTC.